This is a list of T cell receptor beta chains from one sample in a study of T cells after yellow fever vaccination. TCRdb independently ran MiXCR on the 5' RACE reads; one entry per CDR3 protein. The sample contains 300,000 or so distinct CDR3 sequences, 3% to 4.5% of which appear only once. The starting material was PBMCs, obtained 5 days after the yellow fever booster vaccination. Every receptor here comes from a man in his late teens or twenties who received the YFV17D yellow fever vaccine. The CDR3 runs from the conserved cysteine through the conserved F or W. The order of the fields is clone size, J gene, V gene, D gene, CDR3 protein, CDR3 DNA. D genes are given only for firm matches. Size is omitted from some rows. Given values are once, few, many or a class for expanded clones.

many,TRBJ1-5,TRBV19,NA,CASRVGNLLRNQPQHF,TGTGCCAGTAGGGTGGGGAACTTGCTTCGCAATCAGCCCCAGCATTTT
many,TRBJ2-3,TRBV5-1,NA,CASSLGQRSTDTQYF,TGCGCCAGCAGCTTGGGACAGCGAAGCACAGATACGCAGTATTTT
NA,TRBJ1-5,TRBV4-1,NA,CASSQVDSQPQHF,TGCGCCAGCAGCCAAGTTGACAGTCAGCCCCAGCATTTT
NA,TRBJ2-6,TRBV5-1,NA,CASSSDPSGANVLTF,TGCGCCAGCAGCTCGGACCCCTCTGGGGCCAACGTCCTGACTTTC
NA,TRBJ2-3,TRBV29-1,NA,CSVEVSATDTQYF,TGCAGCGTTGAAGTGTCGGCGACAGATACGCAGTATTTT
few,TRBJ2-6,TRBV19,NA,CASTLTWVGANVLTF,TGTGCCAGTACTCTTACATGGGTTGGGGCCAACGTCCTGACTTTC
many,TRBJ1-5,TRBV5-1,NA,CASSLGQNSNQPQHF,TGTGCCAGCTCACTAGGACAGAATAGCAATCAGCCCCAGCATTTT
few,TRBJ1-1,TRBV5-4,NA,CASSSGDSFDTEAFF,TGTGCCAGCAGCTCGGGTGACAGTTTTGACACTGAAGCTTTCTTT
many,TRBJ2-3,TRBV7-2,TRBD2,CASRYNLAGATDTQYF,TGTGCCAGCAGATATAACCTAGCGGGGGCCACAGATACGCAGTATTTT
few,TRBJ2-1,TRBV11-2,NA,CASSLGLQNEQFF,TGTGCCAGCAGTCTCGGACTTCAAAATGAGCAGTTCTTC
few,TRBJ2-3,TRBV5-1,NA,CASSLRIEGWADTQYF,TGCGCCAGCAGCTTGAGAATTGAAGGGTGGGCAGATACGCAGTATTTT
NA,TRBJ2-7,TRBV12-3/TRBV12-4,NA,CASSRGFLGEQYF,TGTGCCAGCTCACGGGGCTTTCTAGGGGAGCAGTACTTC
NA,TRBJ2-3,TRBV7-9,NA,CASSFGSLADTQYF,TGTGCCAGCAGCTTTGGCTCCCTCGCAGATACGCAGTATTTT
once,TRBJ1-5,TRBV5-5,NA,CASSSIGFGRVSNQPQHF,TGTGCCAGCAGCTCGATTGGGTTCGGAAGAGTTAGCAATCAGCCCCAGCATTTT
many,TRBJ1-2,TRBV7-9,NA,CASSLGTENYGYTF,TGTGCCAGCAGCTTAGGTACAGAGAACTATGGCTACACCTTC
few,TRBJ2-1,TRBV19,NA,CASTPDRPNEQFF,TGTGCCAGTACCCCCGACAGGCCCAATGAGCAGTTCTTC
few,TRBJ2-2,TRBV23-1,NA,CASSHWMDAANTGELFF,TGCGCCAGCAGTCACTGGATGGACGCCGCGAACACCGGGGAGCTGTTTTTT
NA,TRBJ2-7,TRBV27,NA,CASMPLDRTYEQYF,TGTGCCAGCATGCCCCTCGACAGGACCTACGAGCAGTACTTC
many,TRBJ1-2,TRBV7-8,NA,CASSLMADYGYTF,TGTGCCAGCAGCTTAATGGCAGACTATGGCTACACCTTC
few,TRBJ2-4,TRBV12-3/TRBV12-4,NA,CASSSRPKNIQYF,TGTGCCAGCAGTTCGCGGCCGAAAAACATTCAGTACTTC
many,TRBJ2-3,TRBV29-1,NA,CSVESRARADTQYF,TGCAGCGTTGAGTCCAGGGCAAGGGCGGATACGCAGTATTTT
NA,TRBJ2-3,TRBV5-1,NA,CASSLGGSTSTDTQYF,TGCGCCAGCAGCTTGGGGGGCTCAACTAGCACAGATACGCAGTATTTT
many,TRBJ2-7,TRBV5-6,NA,CASSGELGYEQYF,TGTGCCAGCAGCGGGGAACTGGGGTACGAGCAGTACTTC
few,TRBJ1-2,TRBV7-2,NA,CASSLGGAANYGYTF,TGTGCCAGCAGCTTAGGGGGGGCGGCCAACTATGGCTACACCTTC
many,TRBJ2-7,TRBV4-3,TRBD2,CASSPSLASGAYEQYF,TGCGCCAGCAGCCCCTCGCTTGCTAGCGGGGCCTACGAGCAGTACTTC
few,TRBJ2-5,TRBV5-1,NA,CASSSLGPRGRETQYF,TGCGCCAGCAGCTCGTTGGGCCCGCGGGGTCGAGAGACCCAGTACTTC
many,TRBJ2-3,TRBV7-2,TRBD2,CASSLAGTSGATDTQYF,TGTGCCAGCAGCTTAGCAGGGACTAGCGGGGCCACAGATACGCAGTATTTT
NA,TRBJ2-5,TRBV4-3,NA,CASSQGAHYGEQETQYF,TGCGCCAGCAGCCAAGGGGCTCATTATGGGGAACAAGAGACCCAGTACTTC
NA,TRBJ2-1,TRBV25-1,NA,CASSEGGGGGGYEQFF,TGTGCCAGCAGTGAAGGGGGAGGGGGCGGCGGATATGAGCAGTTCTTC
few,TRBJ2-1,TRBV7-3,TRBD2,CASSDGGANEQFF,TGTGCCAGCAGCGACGGGGGGGCCAATGAGCAGTTCTTC
NA,TRBJ2-3,TRBV10-2,NA,CASSDRGVGQYF,TGCGCCAGCAGTGACCGCGGGGTGGGGCAGTATTTT
NA,TRBJ1-5,TRBV7-6,NA,CASSLRGPNQPQHF,TGTGCCAGCAGCTTAAGGGGCCCCAATCAGCCCCAGCATTTT
NA,TRBJ1-2,TRBV13,NA,CASSSKGGVNYGYTF,TGTGCCAGCAGCTCGAAAGGGGGGGTAAACTATGGCTACACCTTC
NA,TRBJ2-2,TRBV7-8,NA,CASSSPSFTGELFF,TGTGCCAGCAGCTCTCCTAGTTTCACCGGGGAGCTGTTTTTT
few,TRBJ1-6,TRBV4-1,TRBD1,CATTPRLDRGPGFSPLHF,TGCGCCACAACACCCCGACTGGACAGGGGGCCGGGTTTTTCACCCCTCCACTTT
NA,TRBJ2-1,TRBV2,TRBD1,CASSRTGFNDEQFF,TGTGCCAGCAGTCGGACAGGGTTCAACGATGAGCAGTTCTTC
few,TRBJ1-1,TRBV11-2,NA,CASSSTTGTGSEAFF,TGTGCCAGCAGCTCCACTACCGGTACCGGATCTGAAGCTTTCTTT
many,TRBJ2-5,TRBV12-3/TRBV12-4,NA,CASRRGVQETQYF,TGTGCCAGCAGGCGAGGCGTCCAAGAGACCCAGTACTTC
many,TRBJ1-2,TRBV5-1,NA,CASSSDWGMGGYTF,TGCGCCAGCAGTTCGGATTGGGGTATGGGCGGCTACACCTTC
NA,TRBJ2-2,TRBV5-1,NA,CASSLGLASTGELFF,TGCGCCAGCAGCTTGGGTCTAGCGTCCACCGGGGAGCTGTTTTTT
many,TRBJ1-1,TRBV5-1,NA,CAKKAGRAFF,TGCGCCAAAAAGGCGGGGAGAGCTTTCTTT
NA,TRBJ2-2,TRBV7-2,NA,CASRLTNTGELFF,TGTGCCAGCAGACTGACCAACACCGGGGAGCTGTTTTTT
NA,TRBJ1-2,TRBV5-1,NA,CASSLDGTDYGYTF,TGCGCCAGCAGCTTGGACGGGACTGACTATGGCTACACCTTC
NA,TRBJ2-1,TRBV6-6,NA,CASSYQKSSYNEQFF,TGTGCCAGCAGTTATCAGAAAAGCTCCTACAATGAGCAGTTCTTC
many,TRBJ2-7,TRBV7-2,NA,CASSSGPSTGSYEQYF,TGTGCCAGCAGCTCAGGGCCGAGTACAGGCTCCTACGAGCAGTACTTC
few,TRBJ2-3,TRBV6-5,TRBD1,CASKDRGTDTQYF,TGTGCCAGCAAGGACAGGGGGACAGATACGCAGTATTTT
NA,TRBJ2-5,TRBV11-3,NA,CASSFRLVETQYF,TGTGCCAGCAGCTTTAGACTAGTGGAGACCCAGTACTTC
many,TRBJ1-4,TRBV6-6,NA,CASSQPNEKLFF,TGTGCCAGCAGTCAACCCAATGAAAAACTGTTTTTT
NA,TRBJ1-1,TRBV6-2/TRBV6-3,TRBD1,CASRMGGGIDTEAFF,TGTGCCAGCCGTATGGGAGGGGGCATCGACACTGAAGCTTTCTTT
NA,TRBJ2-3,TRBV19,NA,CASSIGGQRTLRGTDTQYF,TGTGCCAGTAGTATCGGGGGCCAGCGGACCCTAAGGGGAACAGATACGCAGTATTTT
NA,TRBJ1-1,TRBV14,TRBD1,CASSQGQGRLYGNTEAFF,TGTGCCAGCAGCCAAGGACAGGGACGCTTATATGGGAACACTGAAGCTTTCTTT
NA,TRBJ2-2,TRBV12-5,NA,CASGSSGWRGTGELFF,TGTGCTAGTGGCTCAAGCGGGTGGCGAGGCACCGGGGAGCTGTTTTTT
many,TRBJ1-1,TRBV7-8,NA,CASSYSRSDTEAFF,TGTGCCAGCAGCTATTCCCGTTCGGACACTGAAGCTTTCTTT
NA,TRBJ2-1,TRBV24-1,TRBD2,CATQRGASYNEQFF,TGTGCCACCCAGCGGGGGGCTTCTTACAATGAGCAGTTCTTC
many,TRBJ1-4,TRBV20-1,TRBD1,CSAREVGTGGEKLFF,TGCAGTGCTAGAGAAGTAGGGACAGGGGGAGAAAAACTGTTTTTT